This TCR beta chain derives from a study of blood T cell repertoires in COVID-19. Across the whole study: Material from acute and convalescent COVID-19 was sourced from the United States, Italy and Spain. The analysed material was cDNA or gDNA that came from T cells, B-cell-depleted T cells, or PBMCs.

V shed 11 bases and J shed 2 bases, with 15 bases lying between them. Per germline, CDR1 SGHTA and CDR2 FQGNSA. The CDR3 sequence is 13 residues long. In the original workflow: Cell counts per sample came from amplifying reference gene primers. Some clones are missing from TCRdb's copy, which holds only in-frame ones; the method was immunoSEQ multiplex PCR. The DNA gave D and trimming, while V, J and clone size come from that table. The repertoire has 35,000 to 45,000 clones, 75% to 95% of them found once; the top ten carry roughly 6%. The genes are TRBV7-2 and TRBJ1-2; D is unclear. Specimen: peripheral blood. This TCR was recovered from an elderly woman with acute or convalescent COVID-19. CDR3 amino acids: CASKRYRNYGYTF. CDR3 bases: TGTGCCTCCAAACGCTACAGAAACTATGGCTACACCTTC.